The rows below give T cell receptor beta chains drawn from one sample of a study of blood T cell dynamics during melanoma immunotherapy. Assay: immunoSEQ multiplex PCR; the TCRdb copy retains only in-frame clones and omits some. The sample shows about 11,000 clones, less than 90% of them seen only once. This specimen consisted of blood, obtained from a patient treated with checkpoint blockade. The receptors shown here come from a human donor with melanoma. Each CDR3 is given with its conserved first and last residue. Fields, in order: D gene, clone size, V gene, J gene, CDR3 protein, CDR3 DNA. A D gene is named only where the DNA matches it firmly. A row's size may be missing; if present it is once, few, many or a size class.

d_gene: -
abundance: -
v_gene: TRBV11-2
j_gene: TRBJ2-7
CDR3aa: CASSLESIYEQYF
CDR3nt: TGTGCCAGCAGCTTAGAATCGATATACGAGCAGTACTTC

d_gene: -
abundance: -
v_gene: TRBV7-9
j_gene: TRBJ2-3
CDR3aa: CASSLRVSSTDTQYF
CDR3nt: TGTGCCAGCAGCTTAAGGGTGTCGAGCACAGATACGCAGTATTTT

d_gene: -
abundance: -
v_gene: TRBV7-2
j_gene: TRBJ2-4
CDR3aa: CASSTPAKNIQYF
CDR3nt: TGTGCCAGCAGCACCCCAGCCAAAAACATTCAGTACTTC

d_gene: TRBD1
abundance: -
v_gene: TRBV28
j_gene: TRBJ2-1
CDR3aa: CASSSYTGTGNEQFF
CDR3nt: TGTGCCAGCAGTTCCTACACTGGGACAGGGAATGAGCAGTTCTTC

d_gene: TRBD1
abundance: -
v_gene: TRBV9
j_gene: TRBJ2-3
CDR3aa: CASSVRQGGTDTQYF
CDR3nt: TGTGCCAGCAGCGTCAGACAGGGTGGCACAGATACGCAGTATTTT

d_gene: -
abundance: -
v_gene: TRBV9
j_gene: TRBJ1-4
CDR3aa: CASSVGATRGNEKLFF
CDR3nt: TGTGCCAGCAGCGTGGGAGCTACCAGGGGAAATGAAAAACTGTTTTTT

d_gene: -
abundance: -
v_gene: TRBV9
j_gene: TRBJ2-5
CDR3aa: CASSVGLQQETQYF
CDR3nt: TGTGCCAGCAGCGTAGGTCTACAGCAAGAGACCCAGTACTTC

d_gene: -
abundance: few
v_gene: TRBV7-3
j_gene: TRBJ2-2
CDR3aa: CASSFTQTANTGELFF
CDR3nt: TGTGCCAGCAGCTTTACCCAAACCGCGAACACCGGGGAGCTGTTTTTT

d_gene: -
abundance: -
v_gene: TRBV23-1
j_gene: TRBJ1-2
CDR3aa: CASISQGPYGYTF
CDR3nt: TGCGCCAGCATAAGCCAGGGACCCTATGGCTACACCTTC

d_gene: TRBD2
abundance: once
v_gene: TRBV10-3
j_gene: TRBJ2-3
CDR3aa: CAISPPGGARPDTQYF
CDR3nt: TGTGCCATCAGTCCGCCCGGGGGGGCCCGCCCAGATACGCAGTATTTT

d_gene: -
abundance: once
v_gene: TRBV18
j_gene: TRBJ2-1
CDR3aa: CASSPRLRDGEANEQFF
CDR3nt: TGTGCCAGCTCACCACGTCTCCGTGACGGGGAAGCCAATGAGCAGTTCTTC

d_gene: TRBD2
abundance: -
v_gene: TRBV27
j_gene: TRBJ2-3
CDR3aa: CASRPSGGASTDTQYF
CDR3nt: TGTGCCAGCAGGCCTAGCGGGGGGGCTAGCACAGATACGCAGTATTTT

d_gene: -
abundance: -
v_gene: TRBV9
j_gene: TRBJ2-3
CDR3aa: CASSVRSTADTQYF
CDR3nt: TGTGCCAGCAGCGTCCGCTCCACCGCAGATACGCAGTATTTT

d_gene: -
abundance: -
v_gene: TRBV7-9
j_gene: TRBJ1-2
CDR3aa: CASSLEMAGNGYGYTF
CDR3nt: TGTGCCAGCAGCCTAGAGATGGCAGGAAATGGCTATGGCTACACCTTC

d_gene: TRBD1
abundance: -
v_gene: TRBV5-1
j_gene: TRBJ1-2
CDR3aa: CASSTLTGGSGYTF
CDR3nt: TGCGCCAGCAGCACCTTGACAGGGGGGTCTGGCTACACCTTC

d_gene: TRBD2
abundance: -
v_gene: TRBV9
j_gene: TRBJ2-2
CDR3aa: CASSVETSGSTGELFF
CDR3nt: TGTGCCAGCAGCGTAGAAACTAGCGGGAGCACCGGGGAGCTGTTTTTT

d_gene: -
abundance: few
v_gene: TRBV4-3
j_gene: TRBJ1-2
CDR3aa: CASSQEGLADGYTF
CDR3nt: TGCGCCAGCAGCCAAGAGGGGCTCGCGGATGGCTACACCTTC

d_gene: -
abundance: -
v_gene: TRBV6-1
j_gene: TRBJ2-7
CDR3aa: CASSVRGGSYEQYF
CDR3nt: TGTGCCAGCAGTGTAAGGGGGGGCTCCTACGAGCAGTACTTC

d_gene: -
abundance: -
v_gene: TRBV7-2
j_gene: TRBJ2-1
CDR3aa: CASVEGGNEQFF
CDR3nt: TGTGCCAGCGTTGAAGGGGGCAATGAGCAGTTCTTC

d_gene: -
abundance: -
v_gene: TRBV7-2
j_gene: TRBJ2-1
CDR3aa: CASTSRGGAVSEQFF
CDR3nt: TGTGCCAGCACCTCAAGGGGGGGGGCCGTGTCTGAGCAGTTCTTC

d_gene: -
abundance: -
v_gene: TRBV19
j_gene: TRBJ2-1
CDR3aa: CASSQQYNEQFF
CDR3nt: TGTGCCAGTAGTCAACAGTACAATGAGCAGTTCTTC

d_gene: TRBD1
abundance: -
v_gene: TRBV6-5
j_gene: TRBJ1-2
CDR3aa: CASSYDRVRGYTF
CDR3nt: TGTGCCAGCAGTTACGACAGGGTGCGTGGCTACACCTTC

d_gene: -
abundance: -
v_gene: TRBV28
j_gene: TRBJ1-2
CDR3aa: CASSLTGNYGYTF
CDR3nt: TGTGCCAGCAGTTTAACAGGGAACTATGGCTACACCTTC

d_gene: TRBD1
abundance: -
v_gene: TRBV30
j_gene: TRBJ1-3
CDR3aa: CAGQVSGNTIYF
CDR3nt: TGTGCCGGACAGGTCTCTGGAAACACCATATATTTT

d_gene: -
abundance: -
v_gene: TRBV5-6
j_gene: TRBJ1-2
CDR3aa: CASSFGSSNYGYTF
CDR3nt: TGTGCCAGCAGCTTCGGGAGTTCTAACTATGGCTACACCTTC

d_gene: TRBD1
abundance: -
v_gene: TRBV7-2
j_gene: TRBJ1-5
CDR3aa: CASSLAGGAAQPQHF
CDR3nt: TGTGCCAGCAGCTTAGCAGGGGGCGCAGCCCAGCCCCAGCATTTT

d_gene: -
abundance: -
v_gene: TRBV27
j_gene: TRBJ1-5
CDR3aa: CASSLSIGRGWGPQHF
CDR3nt: TGTGCCAGCAGTTTATCGATAGGCAGGGGCTGGGGGCCCCAGCATTTT

d_gene: -
abundance: -
v_gene: TRBV4-2
j_gene: TRBJ2-5
CDR3aa: CASSHGIGGETQYF
CDR3nt: TGTGCCAGCAGCCACGGGATCGGGGGAGAGACCCAGTACTTC

d_gene: TRBD1
abundance: -
v_gene: TRBV19
j_gene: TRBJ2-1
CDR3aa: CASRSGQGLGEQFF
CDR3nt: TGTGCCAGTAGATCGGGACAGGGGCTTGGTGAGCAGTTCTTC

d_gene: -
abundance: -
v_gene: TRBV18
j_gene: TRBJ1-2
CDR3aa: CASSPAQGNYGYTF
CDR3nt: TGTGCCAGCTCACCTGCCCAGGGGAACTATGGCTACACCTTC

d_gene: TRBD2
abundance: -
v_gene: TRBV5-4
j_gene: TRBJ2-3
CDR3aa: CASSLGGLAGGDTQYF
CDR3nt: TGTGCCAGCAGCTTGGGCGGACTAGCGGGGGGGGATACGCAGTATTTT

d_gene: -
abundance: -
v_gene: TRBV6-5
j_gene: TRBJ2-4
CDR3aa: CASSPGPDPNIQYF
CDR3nt: TGTGCCAGCAGTCCCGGGCCCGATCCAAACATTCAGTACTTC

d_gene: TRBD2
abundance: -
v_gene: TRBV30
j_gene: TRBJ2-3
CDR3aa: CAWSSSGGTDTQYF
CDR3nt: TGTGCCTGGAGTAGTAGCGGGGGCACAGATACGCAGTATTTT

d_gene: -
abundance: once
v_gene: TRBV2
j_gene: TRBJ2-1
CDR3aa: CASSDRLTYNEQFF
CDR3nt: TGTGCCAGCAGTGACCGTCTCACCTACAATGAGCAGTTCTTC

d_gene: TRBD1
abundance: -
v_gene: TRBV11-3
j_gene: TRBJ2-2
CDR3aa: CASSHRGNTGELFF
CDR3nt: TGTGCCAGCAGCCACAGGGGGAACACCGGGGAGCTGTTTTTT

d_gene: -
abundance: -
v_gene: TRBV7-9
j_gene: TRBJ1-2
CDR3aa: CASSLDGASSYGYTF
CDR3nt: TGTGCCAGCAGCTTAGATGGGGCGTCATCGTACGGCTACACCTTC

d_gene: -
abundance: -
v_gene: TRBV19
j_gene: TRBJ2-5
CDR3aa: CASSMGGIGETQYF
CDR3nt: TGTGCCAGTAGTATGGGGGGTATCGGAGAGACCCAGTACTTC

d_gene: TRBD1
abundance: -
v_gene: TRBV6-1
j_gene: TRBJ1-2
CDR3aa: CAGGGQGIGGYTF
CDR3nt: TGTGCCGGGGGAGGACAGGGGATAGGCGGCTACACCTTC

d_gene: -
abundance: -
v_gene: TRBV4-2
j_gene: TRBJ2-2
CDR3aa: CASSETRAGTGELFF
CDR3nt: TGTGCCAGCAGCGAGACGCGGGCGGGCACCGGGGAGCTGTTTTTT

d_gene: -
abundance: -
v_gene: TRBV30
j_gene: TRBJ2-4
CDR3aa: CAWSVSSFLAKNIQYF
CDR3nt: TGTGCCTGGAGTGTATCATCCTTCTTAGCCAAAAACATTCAGTACTTC

d_gene: TRBD1
abundance: -
v_gene: TRBV4-3
j_gene: TRBJ1-2
CDR3aa: CASSQELTGGRGYTF
CDR3nt: TGCGCCAGCAGCCAAGAATTGACAGGGGGCAGGGGCTACACCTTC

d_gene: -
abundance: once
v_gene: TRBV28
j_gene: TRBJ1-6
CDR3aa: CASSSGLESPLHF
CDR3nt: TGTGCCAGCAGTTCCGGGTTAGAGTCTCCCCTCCACTTT

d_gene: TRBD2
abundance: -
v_gene: TRBV6-6
j_gene: TRBJ2-1
CDR3aa: CASTKTSGGTREQFF
CDR3nt: TGTGCCAGCACCAAAACTAGCGGGGGAACCAGAGAGCAGTTCTTC

d_gene: -
abundance: once
v_gene: TRBV19
j_gene: TRBJ1-5
CDR3aa: CASSIGRVSNQPQHF
CDR3nt: TGTGCCAGTAGTATAGGGAGGGTTAGCAATCAGCCCCAGCATTTT

d_gene: -
abundance: -
v_gene: TRBV29-1
j_gene: TRBJ2-7
CDR3aa: CSVEEPGRYEQYF
CDR3nt: TGCAGCGTTGAAGAGCCAGGACGCTACGAGCAGTACTTC

d_gene: TRBD2
abundance: -
v_gene: TRBV15
j_gene: TRBJ2-1
CDR3aa: CATAMTSANNEQFF
CDR3nt: TGTGCCACTGCTATGACTAGCGCAAACAATGAGCAGTTCTTC

d_gene: TRBD2
abundance: -
v_gene: TRBV2
j_gene: TRBJ2-1
CDR3aa: CASGSRGGSYNEQFF
CDR3nt: TGTGCCAGCGGCTCACGGGGGGGCTCCTACAATGAGCAGTTCTTC

d_gene: TRBD2
abundance: -
v_gene: TRBV4-1
j_gene: TRBJ2-7
CDR3aa: CASSQFLAGATYEQYF
CDR3nt: TGCGCCAGCAGCCAATTCCTAGCGGGGGCGACGTACGAGCAGTACTTC

d_gene: -
abundance: few
v_gene: TRBV5-5
j_gene: TRBJ1-3
CDR3aa: CASSHDRSAGNTIYF
CDR3nt: TGTGCCAGCAGCCACGACAGGTCTGCTGGAAACACCATATATTTT